This T cell receptor (beta chain) was obtained from a study of T cell changes during pregnancy in multiple sclerosis. Trimming took 6 bases from V and 0 from J, leaving 18 bases between them. Germline-derived CDR1 and CDR2 are SGHVS and FQNEAQ. CDR3 size: 16 residues. Measured with immunoSEQ multiplex PCR; TCRdb has only the in-frame clones, and not every one. The sample has 75,000 to 95,000 clones, approximately 92% seen once. This clonotype was obtained from a female donor with multiple sclerosis, enrolled in a pregnancy study. Sequences were derived from peripheral blood, sampled after pregnancy. The rearrangement uses TRBV7-8 and TRBJ2-7; tentatively, D is TRBD2 (7 bases). The CDR3 here is CASRHRGGHSSYEQYF. CDR3 nucleotides: TGTGCCAGCAGACATAGGGGGGGGCATAGCTCCTACGAGCAGTACTTC.